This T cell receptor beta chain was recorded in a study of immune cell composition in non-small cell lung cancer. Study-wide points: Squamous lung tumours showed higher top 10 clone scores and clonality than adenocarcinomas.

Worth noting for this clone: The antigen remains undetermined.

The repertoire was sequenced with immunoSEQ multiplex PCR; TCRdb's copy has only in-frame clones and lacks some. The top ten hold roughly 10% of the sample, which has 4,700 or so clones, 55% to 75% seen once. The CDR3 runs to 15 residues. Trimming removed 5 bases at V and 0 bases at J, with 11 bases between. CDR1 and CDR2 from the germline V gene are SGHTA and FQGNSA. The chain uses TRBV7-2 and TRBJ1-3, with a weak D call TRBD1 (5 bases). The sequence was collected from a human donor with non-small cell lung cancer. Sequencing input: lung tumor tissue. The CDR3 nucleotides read TGTGCCAGCAGCCGCGGCGGGGCCTCTGGAAACACCATATATTTT. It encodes CASSRGGASGNTIYF.